This record covers a single TCR beta chain. The clone's antigen remains unknown. The record has no base qualities; no much larger clone is one base away. These data belong to a study of blood T cell repertoires in COVID-19 (dated by TCRdb to about 2020). Looking at the study overall: Samples covering the acute and convalescent phases of COVID-19 were provided by collaborators in the United States, Italy and Spain. The prospective study material was composed of cDNA or gDNA derived from T cells, B-cell-depleted T cells, or PBMCs. The dataset comprised deeply sampled blood TCRbeta repertoires from subjects exposed to, actively infected with, or recovered from COVID-19. The repertoires were released in a freely available public database intended as a resource for research on the immune response to SARS-CoV-2. Samples came from the ongoing ImmuneRACE study (first 160 participants) plus 1,254 subjects from 6 global collaborators. A de-identified subject ID, COVID-19 status, age in years and sex were almost always included in the sample metadata. HLA class I and class II types, where available, came from metadata supplied by the sample provider rather than from assay-based typing. The paper's findings and limits, for the study overall: Clinical and demographic metadata were provided uncurated, with the amount varying by source and participant.

TCRbeta CDR3 regions were amplified from genomic DNA by means of the immunoSEQ Assay, a bias-controlled multiplex PCR. Per the authors' processing: The number of nucleated cells in each sample was estimated by amplification of reference gene primers within the assay. Sequence reads were collapsed and filtered to measure the absolute abundance of every unique TCRbeta CDR3 rearrangement. Productive Simpson clonality was computed per sample as the square root of Simpson's diversity index over productive rearrangements. Sourced from immuneACCESS, this table was stored by TCRdb with only in-frame sequences that have V and J called. A share of the clones is absent; for the studies checked, an unresolved V gene accounts for under half, and the remainder has no known explanation. V and J calls and clone size are given by that table; D and trimming were obtained from the DNA. Here the sample has approximately 170,000 clones; around 74% occur a single time. The ten largest account for around 3% of the sample.

The collaborating institutions used their own protocols to collect whole blood in K2EDTA tubes. For TCRbeta analysis, collaborators shipped samples as frozen whole blood, isolated PBMCs, or DNA extracted from either of those sample types. Its CDR3 holds 14 amino acids, cysteine through phenylalanine. Just the 42-base CDR3 DNA is kept, in frame starting at base 1. CDR1 is given as MDHEN and CDR2 as SYDVKM, both from the germline V gene. The junction shows trimming of 6 bases on V and 4 bases on J, and the gene matches do not reach 9 bases of it. The sequence was collected from a woman older than 75 with acute or convalescent COVID-19. Sequences were obtained from peripheral blood. The sequence links TRBV28 to TRBJ2-7; TRBD1 aligns with 7 central bases. DNA sequence: TGTGCCAGCAGCTCCCTCACAGGGGCGTACGAGCAGTACTTC. Its product reads: CASSSLTGAYEQYF.